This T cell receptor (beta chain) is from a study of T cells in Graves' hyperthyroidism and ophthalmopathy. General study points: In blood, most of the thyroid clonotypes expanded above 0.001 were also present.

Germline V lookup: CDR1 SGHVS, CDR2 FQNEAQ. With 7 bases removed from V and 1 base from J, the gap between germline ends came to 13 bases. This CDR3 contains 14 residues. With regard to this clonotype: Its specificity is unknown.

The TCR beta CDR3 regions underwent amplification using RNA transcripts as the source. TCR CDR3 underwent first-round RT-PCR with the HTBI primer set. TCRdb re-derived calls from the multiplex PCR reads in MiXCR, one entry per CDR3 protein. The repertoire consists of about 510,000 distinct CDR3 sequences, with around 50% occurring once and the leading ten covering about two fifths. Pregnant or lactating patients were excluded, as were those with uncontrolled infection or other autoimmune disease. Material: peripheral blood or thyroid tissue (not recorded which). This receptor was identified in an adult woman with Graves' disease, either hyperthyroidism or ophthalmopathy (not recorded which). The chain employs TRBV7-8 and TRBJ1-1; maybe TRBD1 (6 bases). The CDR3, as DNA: TGTGCCAGCAAGAGGGGGAGCTGGAACACTGAAGCTTTCTTT. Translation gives CASKRGSWNTEAFF.